This T cell receptor (beta chain) was captured in a study of T cell responses to AZD1222 COVID-19 vaccine. The V gene end was trimmed by 7 bases and the J gene end by 6 bases; junction bases not matched to a gene: 15. The CDR3 is 16 residues long. CDR1 and CDR2 (germline): MNHEY, SMNVEV (reference sequence). Using immunoSEQ multiplex PCR, the repertoire was profiled, and TCRdb retains in-frame clones only, with some absent. The sample includes over 65,000 clones, around 90% of them seen just once. The rearrangement joins TRBV27 to TRBJ2-7, with 10 positions matching TRBD1. The sequence came from an adult in good health. The sequences come from peripheral blood, collected on day 0 of MenACWY control vaccination. This CDR3 reads CASTGGIGTGDFEQYF. Here the CDR3 DNA reads TGTGCCAGCACAGGGGGGATCGGGACAGGGGATTTCGAGCAGTACTTC.